Below, 14 T cell receptor beta chains from the same sample are listed, as sequenced in a study of shared clonotypes between healthy human individuals. TCRdb keeps only in-frame clones here, not all; method: immunoSEQ multiplex PCR. The sample has roughly 1,500,000 clones; 95% to 99% are singletons. Material: naive CD4+ T cells sorted from blood. The sample's subset: CD45RA+ positively selected. All receptors derive from a man aged 25-45 years in good health.

With respect to this clone: This CDR3 is also generated by other DNA sequences in the sample. The chain has TRBV6-5 and TRBJ2-7, with 14 bases matching TRBD2. V gave up 6 bases and J gave up 4 bases; unmatched junction bases: 2. Germline V gene sequence: CDR1 MNHEY, CDR2 SVGAGI. This CDR3 contains 14 residues. CDR3 region: CASSRTSGGYEQYF. The CDR3 DNA follows: TGTGCCAGCAGCCGGACTAGCGGGGGGTACGAGCAGTACTTC.

The chain joins TRBV7-9 to TRBJ2-1, with 8 nucleotides matching TRBD2. Germline CDR1 SEHNR, CDR2 FQNEAQ (reference sequence). The V gene end was trimmed by 3 bases and the J gene end by 6 bases; junction bases not matched to a gene: 16. This CDR3 is 18 amino acids long. DNA of the CDR3: TGTGCCAGCAGCTTCAGACCTAGCGGGCCTTGGGGGAGCAATGAGCAGTTCTTC. Residues: CASSFRPSGPWGSNEQFF.

V gene TRBV20-1 combines with J gene TRBJ2-2; D is undetermined. V gave up 6 bases and J gave up 6 bases, with 8 bases separating them. The CDR3 consists of 11 residues. The V gene's germline CDR1 is DFQATT and CDR2 SNEGSKA (reference sequence). The CDR3, as DNA: TGCAGTGCCTCAGACTCCGGGGAGCTGTTTTTT. It encodes CSASDSGELFF.

Of note for this clone: The sample holds other DNA sequences that translate to the same CDR3. This chain joins TRBV5-1 and TRBJ2-3; 8 bases fit TRBD1. V was clipped by 0 bases and J by 4 bases; unmatched bases: 4. The CDR3 is made up of 15 amino acids. The germline V gene has CDR1 SGHRS and CDR2 YFSETQ. CDR3 sequence reads: CASSLGDRGADTQYF. The CDR3, as DNA: TGCGCCAGCAGCTTGGGTGACAGGGGTGCAGATACGCAGTATTTT.

The chain employs TRBV27 and TRBJ2-7, with D hard to call. This CDR3 region has 14 residues. Looked up from germline, CDR1 is MNHEY and CDR2 is SMNVEV (reference sequence). The ends were cut back, 2 bases at V and 0 bases at J, with 8 bases in the middle. The CDR3 region is CASSLKAISYEQYF. The CDR3 coding sequence is TGTGCCAGCAGTTTAAAGGCAATCTCCTACGAGCAGTACTTC.

The CDR3 coding sequence is TGTGCCAGCAGCGTAGACCGGGGAGGGGAGACCCAGTACTTC. It specifies CASSVDRGGETQYF. This chain links TRBV9 with TRBJ2-5; 7 nucleotides match TRBD2. Unmatched junction bases numbered 4, after V lost 0 bases and J lost 5 bases. The germline gives CDR1 SGDLS, CDR2 YYNGEE. The CDR3 covers 14 residues. Filled out from reference TRBV9 and TRBJ2-5, the complete variable domain reads DSGVTQTPKHLITATGQRVTLRCSPRSGDLSVYWYQQSLDQGLQFLIQYYNGEERAKGNILERFSAQQFPDLHSELNLSSLELGDSALYFCASSVDRGGETQYFGPGTRLLVL.

The V gene is TRBV15, the J gene TRBJ2-6; TRBD1 or TRBD2 may be the D gene (5 bases each). CDR1 is LNHNV and CDR2 is YYDKDF in the germline V gene (reference sequence). Trimming left V 0 bases short and J 0 bases short, with 12 bases between. The CDR3 spans 18 residues. CDR3 region: CATSREPAGSSGANVLTF. Here the CDR3 DNA reads TGTGCCACCAGCAGAGAACCAGCAGGGAGCTCTGGGGCCAACGTCCTGACTTTC.

J is TRBJ2-7 and V is TRBV27; TRBD1 aligns across 9 bases. After removal of 6 bases from V and 4 bases from J, the junction contained 10 bases not matched to a gene. Germline V CDR1 and CDR2: MNHEY, SMNVEV (reference sequence). The CDR3 is 15 amino acids. The CDR3 DNA is TGTGCCAGCAGCCACGGGACAGGGATTCGTTACGAGCAGTACTTC. Its translation: CASSHGTGIRYEQYF.

The chain joins TRBV5-1 to TRBJ1-2, with 8 bases fitting TRBD1. The CDR3 is 17 amino acids. With 2 bases clipped from V and 4 bases from J, the junction kept 13 bases outside the gene matches. CDR1 and CDR2 from the germline V gene are SGHRS and YFSETQ. CDR3: CASSLRPPGQDVYGYTF. Here the CDR3 DNA reads TGCGCCAGCAGCTTACGACCCCCGGGACAGGACGTCTATGGCTACACCTTC.

This chain joins TRBV5-1 and TRBJ2-1, with D unclear. V was shortened by 8 bases and J by 7 bases, with 16 bases between the two germline ends. Germline CDR1 SGHRS, CDR2 YFSETQ. The CDR3 extends over 13 amino acids. CDR3 DNA sequence: TGCGCCAGTAAAAACCCTAGTGCTAATGAGCAGTTCTTC. Its translation: CASKNPSANEQFF. The full variable domain, rest sourced from reference TRBV5-1 and TRBJ2-1, is KAGVTQTPRYLIKTRGQQVTLSCSPISGHRSVSWYQQTPGQGLQFLFEYFSETQRNKGNFPGRFSGRQFSNSRSEMNVSTLELGDSALYLCASKNPSANEQFFGPGTRLTVL.

V is TRBV28 and J is TRBJ2-3; the match to TRBD2 covers 9 bases. The CDR3 is made up of 15 amino acids. Germline assignment: CDR1 MDHEN and CDR2 SYDVKM. The J segment lost 6 bases and the V segment lost 6 bases, leaving 10 bases of the junction unmatched. The CDR3 nucleotides are TGTGCCAGCAGCTCCCCTAGCGGGATTGGCGATACGCAGTATTTT. Protein sequence: CASSSPSGIGDTQYF.

V gene TRBV10-3 combines with J gene TRBJ2-1; 7 bases are a match to TRBD2. The CDR3 has 14 residues. V lost 3 bases, J lost 9 bases, and 8 bases stayed unmatched. Germline-derived CDR1 and CDR2 are ENHRY and SYGVKD. CDR3 protein: CAISEAGWLGEQFF. The CDR3 DNA is TGTGCCATCAGTGAAGCGGGGTGGTTGGGTGAGCAGTTCTTC.

This rearrangement joins TRBV2 to TRBJ1-5; 8 bases fit TRBD1. The CDR3 sequence is 14 residues long. CDR1 is SNHLY and CDR2 is FYNNEI in the germline V gene. V was pared by 4 bases and J by 6 bases, with 5 bases of the junction left unmatched. This CDR3 reads CASSGQGNGQPQHF. DNA for the CDR3: TGTGCCAGCAGTGGACAGGGGAATGGTCAGCCCCAGCATTTT.

This chain uses TRBV27 with TRBJ1-1, with TRBD1 matching over 7 bases. The CDR3 contains 13 residues. Germline V gene sequence: CDR1 MNHEY, CDR2 SMNVEV (reference sequence). V lost 7 bases, J lost 3 bases, and 5 bases stayed unmatched. The chain's CDR3 is CASTRQGYTEAFF. The CDR3 DNA sequence: TGTGCCAGCACCAGACAGGGCTACACTGAAGCTTTCTTT.